The 9 T cell receptor beta chains below were found in one sample sequenced in a study of CXCR3-negative and CXCR3-positive naive CD8 T cells. Study outcomes and limitations: TRB CDR3s were more hydrophobic in CXCR3-positive than in CXCR3-negative naive cells.

Which antigens these TCRs recognize remains unknown. UMI-labeled 5' RACE TRB cDNA libraries were prepared from the cells. One entry per CDR3 protein, without DNA, is what TCRdb gives after re-calling the 5' RACE reads. This sample's clone table lists around 110,000 distinct CDR3 sequences. Sequenced input: naive CXCR3+ CD8+ T cells from blood. Subset meaning: CD45RO-CCR7+CD27+CD95- naive CD8+ T cells expressing CXCR3 (TNR3+). The receptors here all came from a human donor in good health. Some clones in this sample may be carry-over from other donors' samples.

The genes are TRBV19 and TRBJ2-3; absent DNA, TCRdb's TRBD1 call cannot be checked. This CDR3 comprises 15 residues. Germline V gene data show CDR1 as LNHDA and CDR2 as SQIVND (reference sequence). The CDR3 is CASSIWTGATDTQYF.

The rearrangement uses TRBV7-9 and TRBJ1-1. CDR1 SEHNR and CDR2 FQNEAQ come from the germline V gene (reference sequence). The CDR3 has 12 residues. The CDR3 is CASSLGGSEAFF.

The chain is built from TRBV29-1 and TRBJ2-5; TCRdb returns TRBD1, unconfirmable since there is no DNA. Germline V gives CDR1 SQVTM, CDR2 ANQGSEA. The length of the CDR3 is 16 residues. CDR3 in amino acids: CSVEDLRTGDQETQYF.

This chain links TRBV4-1 with TRBJ2-5; TCRdb indicates TRBD1, and absent DNA this call remains unverified. The germline gives CDR1 MGHRA, CDR2 YSYEKL. This CDR3 has 14 residues. CDR3 residues: CASSQGQGGETQYF.

The rearrangement joins TRBV28 to TRBJ2-1. There are 11 residues in the CDR3. CDR1 is MDHEN and CDR2 is SYDVKM in the germline V gene. This chain's CDR3 is CASSSFGEQFF.

The chain combines TRBV7-8 with TRBJ2-7; TCRdb calls TRBD1, which cannot be checked without DNA. Germline CDR1 reads SGHVS; CDR2 reads FQNEAQ. The CDR3 runs to 11 residues. Here the CDR3 reads CASGFTGEQYF.

The chain couples TRBV7-9 to TRBJ2-1. Germline assignment: CDR1 SEHNR and CDR2 FQNEAQ (reference sequence). This CDR3 is 12 amino acids long. CDR3 amino acids: CASSLGSNEQFF.

This chain links TRBV7-2 with TRBJ2-3; absent DNA, TCRdb's TRBD1 call cannot be checked. The CDR3 consists of 16 residues. Germline lookup yields CDR1 SGHTA and CDR2 FQGNSA. CDR3 sequence reads: CASSPSAAGAADTQYF.

The chain carries TRBV28 and TRBJ1-5. Germline V lookup: CDR1 MDHEN, CDR2 SYDVKM. This CDR3 region has 14 residues. CDR3 amino acids: CASSLWGSNQPQHF.